This note documents a single T cell receptor beta chain sequence. In the authors' methods: The authors estimated nucleated cell counts from reference gene primer amplification. The assay was immunoSEQ multiplex PCR, and TCRdb's table has in-frame clones only and misses some. V, J and clone size are those of that table, while D and trimming were read from the DNA. The sample lists roughly 320,000 clones; roughly 86% were seen once. The source of the sample is a study of blood T cell repertoires in COVID-19. Turning to the study itself: Samples taken during acute and convalescent COVID-19 were collected in the United States, Italy and Spain. T cells, B-cell-depleted T cells, or PBMCs provided the cDNA or gDNA that served as material.

The source is a man aged 70-80 years with acute or convalescent COVID-19. The sequenced material came from peripheral blood.

CDR3 sequence reads: CASRPGTGPTGELFF. In DNA, the CDR3 is TGTGCCAGCAGGCCCGGGACAGGGCCCACCGGGGAGCTGTTTTTT. V is TRBV28 and J is TRBJ2-2; 9 bases are a match to TRBD1. The J segment lost 4 bases and the V segment lost 6 bases, leaving 6 bases of the junction unmatched. Germline loops: CDR1 MDHEN, CDR2 SYDVKM. The CDR3 is 15 amino acids.